This TCR beta chain was obtained from a study of radiotherapy plus CTLA-4 blockade in lung cancer. Sequencing was performed with immunoSEQ multiplex PCR; in TCRdb, only in-frame clones are kept and a portion is missing. The table records 65,000 to 100,000 clones, around four fifths of them present only once. Remarks on this clone: Its target is not known. The same CDR3 also results from other DNA sequences found in this sample.

Receiving focal radiation plus CTLA-4 blockade with ipilimumab were patients who had chemo-refractory metastatic non-small-cell lung cancer. Overall study results and limits: The authors reported that early blood T cell clone dynamics, with interferon-beta, best predicted response. Some TCR clones had been derived from tumors. These clones expanded in peripheral blood after radiotherapy plus ipilimumab.

Trimming left V 1 base short and J 8 bases short, with 11 bases between. The CDR3 is 12 amino acids. The V gene's germline CDR1 is SQVTM and CDR2 ANQGSEA. The chain carries TRBV29-1 and TRBJ1-2; weak D call: TRBD1 (5 bases). The specimen comprised peripheral blood, sampled from a patient treated with radiotherapy plus ipilimumab. The clonotype was recovered from a human donor with non-small cell lung cancer who had stable disease on radiotherapy plus ipilimumab. In DNA, the CDR3 is TGCAGCGTTGAAGGGGGCGCGGGGGGCTACACCTTC. The encoded protein is CSVEGGAGGYTF.